A selection of T cell receptor beta chains follows, all from one sample in a study of cytotoxic CD8 clonotypes in ibrutinib-treated CLL. The repertoire was sequenced with immunoSEQ multiplex PCR; TCRdb's copy has only in-frame clones and lacks some. Here the sample spans 200,000 or so clones, around 70% being singletons. The starting material was PBMCs, obtained after 12 months of ibrutinib treatment. The origin of the receptors is a human donor with chronic lymphocytic leukemia. The CDR3 runs from the conserved cysteine through the conserved F or W. D genes are given only for firm matches. Clone size is given for some rows only: seen once, a few or many times, or a class if the clone is expanded.

>TRBV5-4|TRBD2|TRBJ2-1|few
CASSQGLAEEQFF
TGCGCCAGCAGCCAGGGACTAGCGGAGGAGCAGTTCTTC
>TRBV6-6|TRBD1|TRBJ1-5|NA
CASSATGTDHQPQHF
TGTGCCAGCAGTGCCACCGGGACAGACCATCAGCCCCAGCATTTT
>TRBV19|NA|TRBJ2-7|few
CASSIARGYEQYF
TGTGCCAGTAGTATAGCCAGGGGCTACGAGCAGTACTTC
>TRBV29-1|NA|TRBJ1-1|NA
CSAITGNEKAFF
TGCAGCGCGATCACAGGGAACGAAAAAGCTTTCTTT
>TRBV5-1|NA|TRBJ1-1|NA
CASSDGRMNTEAFF
TGCGCCAGCAGCGACGGACGGATGAACACTGAAGCTTTCTTT
>TRBV28|TRBD2|TRBJ2-7|NA
CASQPGLAGGPGQYF
TGTGCCAGTCAACCGGGACTAGCGGGAGGGCCCGGGCAGTACTTC
>TRBV5-1|TRBD1|TRBJ1-1|NA
CASSLPGTGGTEAFF
TGCGCCAGCAGCTTGCCCGGGACAGGGGGGACTGAAGCTTTCTTT
>TRBV7-2|NA|TRBJ2-1|few
CASSRLGSYNEQFF
TGTGCCAGCAGCCGATTAGGTTCCTACAATGAGCAGTTCTTC
>TRBV5-1|TRBD1|TRBJ2-2|NA
CASSPTGTGATGELFF
TGCGCCAGCAGCCCGACCGGGACAGGGGCCACCGGGGAGCTGTTTTTT
>TRBV30|TRBD1|TRBJ1-1|NA
CAWSVWQGGNTEAFF
TGTGCCTGGAGTGTATGGCAGGGGGGGAACACTGAAGCTTTCTTT
>TRBV30|TRBD1|TRBJ2-2|NA
CAWSPQMGTGGTGELFF
TGTGCCTGGAGTCCCCAGATGGGGACAGGGGGGACCGGGGAGCTGTTTTTT
>TRBV6-5|NA|TRBJ1-2|few
CASSPNRQDGYTF
TGTGCCAGCAGTCCTAACCGGCAGGATGGCTACACCTTC
>TRBV7-9|NA|TRBJ1-1|NA
CASSLRRANTEAFF
TGTGCCAGCAGCTTAAGGAGGGCGAACACTGAAGCTTTCTTT
>TRBV29-1|NA|TRBJ1-2|NA
CSVEGQNYGYTF
TGCAGCGTTGAAGGACAGAACTATGGCTACACCTTC
>TRBV9|NA|TRBJ2-5|few
CASSVELTQETQYF
TGTGCCAGCAGCGTAGAACTGACACAAGAGACCCAGTACTTC
>TRBV18|NA|TRBJ2-1|NA
CASSTLGYNEQFF
TGTGCCAGCTCAACCCTGGGGTACAATGAGCAGTTCTTC
>TRBV10-2|TRBD1|TRBJ1-5|NA
CATTGGNQPQHF
TGCGCCACGACAGGGGGCAATCAGCCCCAGCATTTT
>TRBV7-2|NA|TRBJ2-7|NA
CASTSPGQIYEQYF
TGTGCCAGCACCTCGCCGGGGCAGATCTACGAGCAGTACTTC
>TRBV18|NA|TRBJ2-7|NA
CASSSRRGTNEQYF
TGTGCCAGCTCGTCGAGAAGGGGTACCAACGAGCAGTACTTC
>TRBV9|TRBD2|TRBJ2-2|NA
CASTTGGGTGELFF
TGTGCCAGCACTACGGGAGGAGGGACCGGGGAGCTGTTTTTT
>TRBV6-5|NA|TRBJ1-4|NA
CASLGVGEKLFF
TGTGCCAGCCTAGGGGTTGGGGAAAAACTGTTTTTT
>TRBV28|TRBD2|TRBJ2-7|NA
CASSPAGLAGSYEQYF
TGTGCCAGCAGTCCAGCGGGACTAGCGGGATCCTACGAGCAGTACTTC
>TRBV5-8|TRBD2|TRBJ2-7|NA
CASSLSLGLAGGSSYEQYF
TGTGCCAGCAGCTTGTCTCTAGGACTAGCGGGGGGATCCTCCTACGAGCAGTACTTC
>TRBV30|NA|TRBJ2-5|NA
CAWSDRGRRETQYF
TGTGCCTGGAGTGACCGGGGCAGGCGAGAGACCCAGTACTTC
>TRBV29-1|NA|TRBJ2-7|NA
CSALTGTSFHF
TGCAGCGCGCTCACCGGGACATCGTTTCACTTC
>TRBV7-9|TRBD1|TRBJ2-3|NA
CASSFIPGQGDTDTQYF
TGTGCCAGCAGCTTTATTCCGGGACAGGGGGACACAGATACGCAGTATTTT
>TRBV4-3|TRBD2|TRBJ2-3|NA
CASSQQAGGSDTQYF
TGCGCCAGCAGCCAACAAGCGGGAGGTTCAGATACGCAGTATTTT
>TRBV5-1|TRBD1|TRBJ1-2|NA
CASSFGQGAGGYTF
TGCGCCAGCAGCTTTGGACAGGGGGCGGGCGGCTACACCTTC
>TRBV7-3|NA|TRBJ2-3|NA
CASSSGWTDTQYF
TGTGCCAGCAGCAGCGGATGGACAGATACGCAGTATTTT
>TRBV9|TRBD1|TRBJ1-1|NA
CASSRSGTGDTEAFF
TGTGCCAGCAGCAGGTCCGGGACAGGGGACACTGAAGCTTTCTTT
>TRBV30|TRBD2|TRBJ2-7|NA
CAWSVRGGELEQYF
TGTGCCTGGAGTGTACGGGGGGGAGAGCTCGAGCAGTACTTC
>TRBV5-1|TRBD1|TRBJ2-1|once
CASSIMGQPNNEQFF
TGCGCCAGCAGCATCATGGGACAGCCGAACAATGAGCAGTTCTTC
>TRBV18|NA|TRBJ1-3|few
CASSPREAAGNTIYF
TGTGCCAGCTCACCCCGTGAGGCGGCGGGAAACACCATATATTTT
>TRBV4-2|NA|TRBJ1-5|few
CASSQLGKDDNQPQHF
TGTGCCAGCAGCCAACTAGGAAAGGATGACAATCAGCCCCAGCATTTT
>TRBV18|NA|TRBJ1-4|NA
CASSRGEKLFF
TGTGCCAGCTCACGGGGTGAAAAACTGTTTTTT
>TRBV15|NA|TRBJ2-3|NA
CATSRASRADTQYF
TGTGCCACCAGCAGAGCTAGTAGGGCAGATACGCAGTATTTT
>TRBV7-9|TRBD2|TRBJ2-5|NA
CATQWGGRGTQYF
TGTGCCACCCAGTGGGGAGGGCGAGGGACCCAGTACTTC
>TRBV18|TRBD1|TRBJ1-5|NA
CASSPTHWGQNNQPQHF
TGTGCCAGCTCACCCACCCACTGGGGACAGAACAATCAGCCCCAGCATTTT
>TRBV6-5|NA|TRBJ1-5|NA
CASANEAGVRPQHF
TGTGCCAGCGCCAACGAGGCGGGGGTTCGGCCCCAGCATTTT
>TRBV6-5|NA|TRBJ1-5|NA
CASSSGRPNQPQHF
TGTGCCAGCAGCTCAGGGCGGCCTAATCAGCCCCAGCATTTT
>TRBV7-8|TRBD2|TRBJ2-7|NA
CASSSSGGDYEQYF
TGTGCCAGCAGCTCGTCCGGGGGGGACTACGAGCAGTACTTC
>TRBV2|NA|TRBJ2-7|NA
CASSEAYSRSTYEQYF
TGTGCCAGCAGTGAAGCTTACTCCCGCTCAACCTACGAGCAGTACTTC
>TRBV5-1|NA|TRBJ1-2|NA
CASSLGAGSYGYTF
TGCGCCAGCAGCTTGGGGGCCGGAAGCTATGGCTACACCTTC
>TRBV5-3|NA|TRBJ2-4|NA
CARSSRAPAAKNIQYF
TGTGCCAGAAGCTCCAGAGCCCCGGCAGCCAAAAACATTCAGTACTTC
>TRBV5-4|TRBD1|TRBJ1-2|NA
CASSHRDRGYTF
TGTGCCAGCAGCCACCGGGACAGGGGCTACACCTTC
>TRBV19|NA|TRBJ1-2|once
CASSAAGLTANYGYTF
TGTGCCAGTAGTGCGGCCGGACTTACCGCTAACTATGGCTACACCTTC
>TRBV7-9|NA|TRBJ2-5|NA
CASSLAQWGETQYF
TGTGCCAGCAGCTTAGCTCAGTGGGGCGAGACCCAGTACTTC
>TRBV5-6|NA|TRBJ2-3|NA
CASSLGLSLWGAPDTQYF
TGTGCCAGCAGCTTGGGCCTATCATTATGGGGGGCCCCAGATACGCAGTATTTT
>TRBV5-1|NA|TRBJ1-2|many
CASSLGYGYTF
TGCGCCAGCAGCTTGGGCTATGGCTACACCTTC
>TRBV7-6|NA|TRBJ2-3|NA
CASSLTRGDTQYF
TGTGCCAGCAGCTTAACCCGAGGAGATACGCAGTATTTT
>TRBV18|TRBD1|TRBJ1-2|few
CASSPDRAENYYGYTF
TGTGCCAGCTCACCCGACAGGGCCGAAAACTACTATGGCTACACCTTC
>TRBV9|NA|TRBJ1-3|NA
CASSVEAVSGNTIYF
TGTGCCAGCAGCGTAGAAGCTGTTTCTGGAAACACCATATATTTT
>TRBV7-2|NA|TRBJ2-7|once
CASSLVQHYEQYF
TGTGCCAGCAGCTTAGTGCAGCACTACGAGCAGTACTTC
>TRBV15|NA|TRBJ1-1|NA
CATSTPNTEAFF
TGTGCCACCAGCACACCGAACACTGAAGCTTTCTTT